A selection of T cell receptor beta chains follows, all from one sample in a study of CXCR3-negative and CXCR3-positive naive CD8 T cells. Using the 5' RACE reads, TCRdb records one entry per CDR3 protein without DNA. The repertoire table contains about 28,000 distinct CDR3 sequences. The specimen sequenced was memory CD8+ T cells from blood. The receptors here all came from a human donor in good health. Some clones in this sample may be carry-over from other donors' samples. Each CDR3 is given with its conserved first and last residue.

len: 14; v_gene: TRBV5-1; j_gene: TRBJ2-1; CDR3aa: CASSFATADNEQFF
len: 14; v_gene: TRBV7-2; j_gene: TRBJ1-6; CDR3aa: CASSPRLYNSPLHF
len: 13; v_gene: TRBV5-1; j_gene: TRBJ2-7; CDR3aa: CASSAGWTYEQYF
len: 14; v_gene: TRBV2; j_gene: TRBJ2-1; CDR3aa: CASSEDSSYNEQFF
len: 14; v_gene: TRBV20-1; j_gene: TRBJ2-1; CDR3aa: CSASQPSSYNEQFF
len: 17; v_gene: TRBV6-5; j_gene: TRBJ1-2; CDR3aa: CASSYNRQGTTNYGYTF
len: 15; v_gene: TRBV7-9; j_gene: TRBJ1-4; CDR3aa: CASSNRDRPNEKLFF
len: 16; v_gene: TRBV11-2; j_gene: TRBJ1-2; CDR3aa: CASSPRRQGWDYGYTF
len: 20; v_gene: TRBV2; j_gene: TRBJ1-1; CDR3aa: CASSDAGQEGWEKTGTEAFF
len: 17; v_gene: TRBV6-2/TRBV6-3; j_gene: TRBJ2-5; CDR3aa: CASSYSRRGVSQETQYF
len: 18; v_gene: TRBV20-1; j_gene: TRBJ2-5; CDR3aa: CSARGIAGAPPIQETQYF
len: 16; v_gene: TRBV3-1; j_gene: TRBJ2-7; CDR3aa: CASSHVGTGGSYEQYF
len: 13; v_gene: TRBV4-3; j_gene: TRBJ2-7; CDR3aa: CASSQLPRYEQYF
len: 20; v_gene: TRBV7-2; j_gene: TRBJ1-5; CDR3aa: CASSLDIDVWGAGGNQPQHF
len: 12; v_gene: TRBV28; j_gene: TRBJ2-3; CDR3aa: CASSFSTDTQYF
len: 12; v_gene: TRBV20-1; j_gene: TRBJ2-1; CDR3aa: CSARYRDNEQFF
len: 15; v_gene: TRBV7-9; j_gene: TRBJ2-7; CDR3aa: CASSKTGPSSYEQYF
len: 14; v_gene: TRBV4-1; j_gene: TRBJ2-1; CDR3aa: CASSLTGTYNEQFF
len: 12; v_gene: TRBV29-1; j_gene: TRBJ2-7; CDR3aa: CSVDWGSYEQYF
len: 12; v_gene: TRBV7-9; j_gene: TRBJ2-7; CDR3aa: CASSAGGYEQYF
len: 13; v_gene: TRBV6-5; j_gene: TRBJ2-7; CDR3aa: CASSYGDSYEQYF
len: 15; v_gene: TRBV7-3; j_gene: TRBJ2-5; CDR3aa: CVSSSQAGGQETQYF